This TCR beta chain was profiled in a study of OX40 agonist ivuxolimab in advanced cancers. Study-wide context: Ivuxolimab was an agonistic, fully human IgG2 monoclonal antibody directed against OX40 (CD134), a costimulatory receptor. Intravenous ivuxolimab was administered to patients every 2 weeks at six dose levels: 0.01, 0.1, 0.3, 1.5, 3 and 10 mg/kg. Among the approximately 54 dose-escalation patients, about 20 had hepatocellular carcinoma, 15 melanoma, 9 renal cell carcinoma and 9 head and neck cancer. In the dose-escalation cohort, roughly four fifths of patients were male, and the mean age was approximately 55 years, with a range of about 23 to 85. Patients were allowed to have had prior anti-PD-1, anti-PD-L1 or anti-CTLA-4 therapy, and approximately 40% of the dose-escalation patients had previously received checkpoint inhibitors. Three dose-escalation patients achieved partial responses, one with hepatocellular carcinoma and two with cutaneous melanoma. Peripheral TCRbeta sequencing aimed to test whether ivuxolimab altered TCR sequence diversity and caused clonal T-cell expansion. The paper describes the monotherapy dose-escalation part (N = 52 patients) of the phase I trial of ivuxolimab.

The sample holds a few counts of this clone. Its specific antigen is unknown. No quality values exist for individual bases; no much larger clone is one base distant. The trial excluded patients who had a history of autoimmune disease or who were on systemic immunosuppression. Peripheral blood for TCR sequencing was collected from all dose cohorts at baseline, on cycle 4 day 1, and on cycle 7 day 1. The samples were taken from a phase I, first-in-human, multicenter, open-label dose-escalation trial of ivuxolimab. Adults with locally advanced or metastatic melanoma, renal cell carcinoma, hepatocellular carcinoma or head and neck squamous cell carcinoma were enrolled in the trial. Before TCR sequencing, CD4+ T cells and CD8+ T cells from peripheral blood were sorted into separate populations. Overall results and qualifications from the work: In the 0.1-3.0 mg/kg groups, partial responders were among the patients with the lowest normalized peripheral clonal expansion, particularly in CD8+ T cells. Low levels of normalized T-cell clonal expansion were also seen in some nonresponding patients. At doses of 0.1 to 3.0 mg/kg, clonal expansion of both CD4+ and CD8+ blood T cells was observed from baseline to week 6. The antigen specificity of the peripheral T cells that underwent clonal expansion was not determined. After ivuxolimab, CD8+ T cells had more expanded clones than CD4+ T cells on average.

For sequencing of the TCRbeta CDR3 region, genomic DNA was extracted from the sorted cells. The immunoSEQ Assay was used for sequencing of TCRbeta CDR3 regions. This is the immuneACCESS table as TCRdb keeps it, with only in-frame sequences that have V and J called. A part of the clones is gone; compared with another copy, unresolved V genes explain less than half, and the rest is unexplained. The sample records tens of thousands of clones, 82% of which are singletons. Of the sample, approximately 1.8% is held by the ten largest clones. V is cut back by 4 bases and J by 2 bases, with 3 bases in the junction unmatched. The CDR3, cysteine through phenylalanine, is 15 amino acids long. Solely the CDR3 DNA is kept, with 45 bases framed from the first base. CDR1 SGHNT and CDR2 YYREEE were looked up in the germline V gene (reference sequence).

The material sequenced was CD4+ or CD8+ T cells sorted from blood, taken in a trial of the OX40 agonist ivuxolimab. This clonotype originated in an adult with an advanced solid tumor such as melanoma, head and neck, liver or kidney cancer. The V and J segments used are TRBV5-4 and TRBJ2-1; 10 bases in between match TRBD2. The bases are TGTGCCAGCAGCACCAGCGGGGGGGCCTACAATGAGCAGTTCTTC. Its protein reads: CASSTSGGAYNEQFF.